The 28 T cell receptor beta chains given below trace back to one sample, sequenced in a study of blood T cells in healthy people across ages. A sample-barcoded 5' primer and a J-beta primer mix were used in a second PCR of roughly 7 to 12 cycles. MiXCR, run by TCRdb on the 5' RACE reads, gives a single entry per CDR3 protein. This sample carries about 1,600,000 distinct CDR3 sequences, 42% of them seen once, and the ten largest clones take approximately 7.9%. The sequencing input was blood. The receptors originated from a woman younger than 35 in good health.

This rearrangement joins TRBV12-3 or TRBV12-4 to TRBJ1-5, with D possibly being TRBD1 (5 bases). The CDR3 runs 15 residues. V dropped 5 bases and J dropped 0 bases, with 11 bases sitting between them. In DNA, the CDR3 is TGTGCCAGCAGTCGGGACGTTTTTAGCAATCAGCCCCAGCATTTT. This encodes CASSRDVFSNQPQHF.

This clonotype was detected once. The chain uses TRBV3-1 and TRBJ2-7; TRBD1 might be the D (5 bases). The germline V gene encodes CDR1 LGHDT and CDR2 YNNKEL (reference sequence). The CDR3 covers 14 residues. Deletions cut 1 base from V and 3 bases from J, with 10 bases between. CDR3 DNA: TGTGCCAGCAGCCAAGGCAGACAGAGCTACGAGCAGTACTTC. Protein product: CASSQGRQSYEQYF.

This clonotype was found a few times. V is TRBV3-1 and J is TRBJ2-1, with D possibly being TRBD2 (7 bases). The CDR3 consists of 15 residues. Germline assignment: CDR1 LGHDT and CDR2 YNNKEL (reference sequence). V shed 5 bases and J shed 6 bases, with 17 bases lying between them. The CDR3 region has the DNA TGTGCCAGCAGCTGGGGGGCTAGCGGCCTCAATGAGCAGTTCTTC. Protein sequence: CASSWGASGLNEQFF.

Details on this clonotype: One junction end disagrees with the germline gene, perhaps due to a read error. CDR3 DNA: TGTGCCGCCAGCAGTGCGGCTCGGGGCACTGAAGCTTTCTTT. Protein sequence: CAASSAARGTEAFF. This chain uses TRBV15 with TRBJ1-1; D unresolved. There are 14 residues in the CDR3. Germline CDR1 LNHNV, CDR2 YYDKDF (reference sequence).

This clonotype was picked up many times. The rearrangement joins TRBV10-3 to TRBJ2-4, with TRBD1 matching over 8 bases. CDR3 length: 16 residues. Germline V CDR1 and CDR2: ENHRY, SYGVKD. Trimming cost V 6 bases and J 0 bases; bases outside gene matches: 7. CDR3 nucleotide sequence: TGTGCCATCAGCTTAACAGGGGGTTTAGCCAAAAACATTCAGTACTTC. It is translated as CAISLTGGLAKNIQYF.

J is TRBJ2-1 and V is TRBV6-1; weak D call: TRBD1 (5 bases). V lost 5 bases, J lost 8 bases, and 10 bases lay in between. The germline gives CDR1 MNHNS, CDR2 SASEGT. This CDR3 comprises 12 residues. The CDR3 region is CASSSGYDEQFF. In DNA form, the CDR3 reads TGTGCCAGCAGTTCAGGGTATGATGAGCAGTTCTTC.

This clonotype was observed a few times. V is TRBV10-2 and J is TRBJ1-6; D unresolved. This CDR3 has 15 amino acids. Germline V lookup: CDR1 WSHSY, CDR2 SAAADI. Trimming pared 2 bases from V and 10 bases from J, leaving 15 bases between. The CDR3 sequence is CASSEGGGSVSPLHF. The CDR3 DNA is TGCGCCAGCAGTGAGGGTGGCGGGTCTGTCTCACCCCTCCACTTT.

This clonotype was counted only a few times. The rearrangement joins TRBV20-1 to TRBJ2-3; 7 nucleotides match TRBD2. Germline values: CDR1 DFQATT, CDR2 SNEGSKA (reference sequence). The CDR3 length is 14 residues. The J segment lost 4 bases and the V segment lost 3 bases, leaving 7 bases of the junction unmatched. The CDR3 nucleotides read TGCAGTGCTAGTACAGCGGGGAAGGCAGATACGCAGTATTTT. It encodes CSASTAGKADTQYF.

This rearrangement joins TRBV5-1 to TRBJ1-6; no firm D call. V lost 3 bases, J lost 5 bases, and 12 bases lay in between. This CDR3 spans 15 amino acids. Germline-derived CDR1 and CDR2 are SGHRS and YFSETQ. The CDR3 is CASSSREGDNSPLHF. CDR3 DNA sequence: TGCGCCAGCAGCTCGAGGGAAGGCGATAATTCACCCCTCCACTTT.

This sequence joins TRBV5-1 and TRBJ2-1, with D uncertain. The V end was cut by 2 bases, the J end by 0 bases, with 15 bases between. This CDR3 spans 17 amino acids. Germline V gene lookup returns CDR1 SGHRS and CDR2 YFSETQ. This CDR3 is CASSLGAGTPSYNEQFF. The CDR3 DNA sequence: TGCGCCAGCAGCTTAGGAGCAGGCACCCCCTCCTACAATGAGCAGTTCTTC.

This clonotype was observed a few times. This sequence joins TRBV20-1 and TRBJ1-6; 8 bases fit TRBD1. The ends lost 5 bases at V and 5 bases at J; junction bases unmatched: 8. The CDR3 length is 15 residues. The germline gives CDR1 DFQATT, CDR2 SNEGSKA (reference sequence). CDR3 in DNA: TGCAGTGCTCCACTGACAGGGGTGGATAATTCACCCCTCCACTTT. This sequence encodes CSAPLTGVDNSPLHF.

The J gene is TRBJ2-7, the V gene TRBV29-1; no firm D call. The CDR3 consists of 15 residues. Germline values: CDR1 SQVTM, CDR2 ANQGSEA. The germline V and J ends were trimmed by 0 bases and 6 bases, with 18 bases remaining between them. CDR3 nucleotide sequence: TGCAGCGTTGAAGATACTACCCGCGAGATTTGCGAGCAGTACTTC. As protein: CSVEDTTREICEQYF.

A few counts support this clonotype. The rearrangement joins TRBV19 to TRBJ2-7; D perhaps matches TRBD2 (7 bases). Trimming left V 6 bases short and J 3 bases short, with 18 bases between. There are 15 residues in the CDR3. The germline V gene has CDR1 LNHDA and CDR2 SQIVND (reference sequence). CDR3 loop: CASRPGEGDLYEQYF. CDR3 DNA: TGTGCCAGTAGGCCCGGGGAGGGGGACCTCTACGAGCAGTACTTC.

J is TRBJ1-3 and V is TRBV25-1; D is ambiguous. The V end was cut by 3 bases, the J end by 7 bases, with 10 bases between. Per germline, CDR1 MGHDK and CDR2 SYGVNS. The CDR3 extends over 13 amino acids. CDR3: CASSDPPYNTIYF. CDR3 sequence (DNA): TGTGCCAGCAGTGACCCGCCGTACAACACCATATATTTT.

This clonotype showed up just a few times. This chain links TRBV20-1 with TRBJ2-7; 8 bases are shared with TRBD1. V gave up 1 base and J gave up 0 bases; unmatched junction bases: 8. The CDR3 has 16 amino acids. Germline V gene lookup returns CDR1 DFQATT and CDR2 SNEGSKA (reference sequence). The CDR3 nucleotides read TGCAGTGCTAGAGGGCGACAGGGGTCCGTCTCCTACGAGCAGTACTTC. The encoded protein is CSARGRQGSVSYEQYF.

The chain uses TRBV7-6 and TRBJ1-5, with D perhaps matching TRBD1 (6 bases). With 5 bases removed from V and 3 bases from J, the gap between germline ends came to 14 bases. Germline values: CDR1 SGHVS, CDR2 FNYEAQ. The CDR3 runs to 15 residues. In DNA, the CDR3 is TGTGCCAGCAGCCCCGTTTGGGGGGCCAATCAGCCCCAGCATTTT. It is translated as CASSPVWGANQPQHF.

This clonotype was picked up a small number of times. The gene calls are TRBV6-1 and TRBJ1-2; a possible D gene is TRBD1 (5 bases). Germline V gene lookup returns CDR1 MNHNS and CDR2 SASEGT. Deletions cut 3 bases from V and 8 bases from J, with 19 bases between. The CDR3 contains 15 residues. The CDR3 loop reads CASSEDVSGGTGYTF. CDR3 DNA: TGTGCCAGCAGTGAGGATGTAAGCGGGGGAACCGGCTACACCTTC.

The V call is TRBV4-2, the J call TRBJ1-2; 8 bases align to TRBD1. The CDR3 extends over 15 amino acids. With V trimmed by 1 base and J by 6 bases, 7 bases remained unmatched. The germline CDR1 and CDR2 sequences are LGHNA and YNFKEQ. The CDR3 region is CASSQASQGDNGYTF. The CDR3 DNA follows: TGTGCCAGCAGCCAAGCGTCACAGGGGGACAATGGCTACACCTTC.

This clonotype came up a few times. V gene TRBV20-1 combines with J gene TRBJ1-4; D gene ambiguous. Germline V gives CDR1 DFQATT, CDR2 SNEGSKA (reference sequence). V lost 0 bases and J 7 bases, leaving 15 bases between the germline ends. The CDR3 has 15 amino acids. CDR3 sequence: CSARDFASLSEKLFF. Written as DNA, the CDR3 is TGCAGTGCTAGAGATTTTGCCTCGCTGAGTGAAAAACTGTTTTTT.

This clonotype was recorded a few times. V gene TRBV27 combines with J gene TRBJ2-4; D call uncertain. The J call may be faulty, since TRBJ2-7 better matches the DNA end. From germline, CDR1 is MNHEY and CDR2 SMNVEV (reference sequence). The CDR3 is made up of 13 amino acids. The CDR3, as DNA: TGTGCCAGCAGTTCCAGACTGTCCCACGAGCAGTACTTC. It yields the protein CASSSRLSHEQYF.

A few counts support this clonotype. Here the CDR3 DNA reads TGTGCCAGCAGCTTAGCGGGGTTTCCTAACGGGTTTTACGAGCAGTACTTC. Amino acids: CASSLAGFPNGFYEQYF. The rearrangement joins TRBV11-2 to TRBJ2-5; D possibly corresponds to TRBD2 (5 bases). The J call may be faulty, since TRBJ2-7 better matches the DNA end. The CDR3 has 17 residues. Per germline, CDR1 SGHAT and CDR2 FQNNGV.

The V and J genes are TRBV28 and TRBJ2-5; the D call may be TRBD1 or TRBD2 (5 bases each). With 6 bases removed from V and 11 bases from J, the gap between germline ends came to 19 bases. Looked up from germline, CDR1 is MDHEN and CDR2 is SYDVKM. The length of the CDR3 is 13 residues. Here the CDR3 reads CASRRGFTYGQYF. Here the CDR3 DNA reads TGTGCCAGCAGACGGGGCTTTACCTACGGGCAGTACTTC. Combining the CDR3 with reference TRBV28 and TRBJ2-5 gives the whole variable domain DVKVTQSSRYLVKRTGEKVFLECVQDMDHENMFWYRQDPGLGLRLIYFSYDVKMKEKGDIPEGYSVSREKKERFSLILESASTNQTSMYLCASRRGFTYGQYFGPGTRLLVL.

The rearrangement uses TRBV7-2 and TRBJ2-7, with a possible D match to TRBD1 (6 bases). With 5 bases removed from V and 2 bases from J, the gap between germline ends came to 13 bases. This CDR3 comprises 14 residues. Germline-derived CDR1 and CDR2 are SGHTA and FQGNSA. CDR3 DNA sequence: TGTGCCAGCAGCCTCAGGGGATCGCCCTACGAGCAGTACTTC. Translated: CASSLRGSPYEQYF.

In its sample, this clonotype was seen a few times. The chain uses TRBV7-2 and TRBJ2-3; D is uncertain. V lost 1 base and J 10 bases, leaving 9 bases between the germline ends. This CDR3 spans 12 amino acids. Germline V gene lookup returns CDR1 SGHTA and CDR2 FQGNSA. In DNA, the CDR3 is TGTGCCAGCAGCTTAGGTAGTAGTGCGCAGTATTTT. As protein: CASSLGSSAQYF.

This chain links TRBV3-1 with TRBJ2-1; 7 bases line up with TRBD1. CDR3 length equals 15 residues. Germline V gene data show CDR1 as LGHDT and CDR2 as YNNKEL (reference sequence). With 3 bases clipped from V and 7 bases from J, the junction kept 9 bases outside the gene matches. For the CDR3, the DNA is TGTGCCAGCAGCCAGATGGGACAGACTTTTAATGAGCAGTTCTTC. Translation: CASSQMGQTFNEQFF.

This clonotype came up a few times. The genes are TRBV7-3 and TRBJ1-2; D uncertain. Germline assignment: CDR1 SGHTA and CDR2 FQGTGA. V lost 1 base and J lost 3, with 6 bases in between. CDR3 length: 13 residues. The CDR3 coding sequence is TGTGCCAGCAGCTTAAACACTGACTATGGCTACACCTTC. Its protein is CASSLNTDYGYTF.

This clonotype was picked up one time. At one end the junction does not follow the germline gene, possibly because of a read error. The chain uses TRBV25-1 and TRBJ2-1; tentative D call: TRBD1 (6 bases). Germline loops: CDR1 MGHDK, CDR2 SYGVNS. This CDR3 comprises 15 residues. The CDR3 nucleotides read TGTGCCAGCAGTGGAAACAGGGTAACCTACAGTGAGCAGTTCTTC. Translation: CASSGNRVTYSEQFF.

The chain is built from TRBV7-2 and TRBJ2-7; 7 bases line up with TRBD1. Looked up from germline, CDR1 is SGHTA and CDR2 is FQGNSA. CDR3 length equals 16 residues. V was pared by 5 bases and J by 2 bases, with 12 bases of the junction left unmatched. The CDR3 nucleotides read TGTGCCAGCAGCCGAAACACTGGGACAGCAACCTACGAGCAGTACTTC. Residues: CASSRNTGTATYEQYF.